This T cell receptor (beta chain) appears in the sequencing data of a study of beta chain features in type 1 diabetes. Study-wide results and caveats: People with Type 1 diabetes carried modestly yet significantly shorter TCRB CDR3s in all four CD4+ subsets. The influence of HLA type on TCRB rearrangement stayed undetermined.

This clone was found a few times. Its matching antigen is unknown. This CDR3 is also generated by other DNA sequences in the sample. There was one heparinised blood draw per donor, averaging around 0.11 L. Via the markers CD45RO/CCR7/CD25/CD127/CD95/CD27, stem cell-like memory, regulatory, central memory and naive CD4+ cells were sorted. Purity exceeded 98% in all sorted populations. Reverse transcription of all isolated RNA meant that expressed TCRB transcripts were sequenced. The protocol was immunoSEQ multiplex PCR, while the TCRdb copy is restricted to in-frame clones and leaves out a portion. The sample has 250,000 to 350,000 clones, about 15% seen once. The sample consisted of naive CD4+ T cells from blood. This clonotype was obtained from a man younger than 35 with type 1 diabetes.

The CDR3 DNA is TGTGCCACCAGCAGAGACCGAGCTACCTACAATGAGCAGTTCTTC. Amino acid sequence: CATSRDRATYNEQFF. This chain links TRBV15 with TRBJ2-1; no reliable D call. Trimming pared 0 bases from V and 2 bases from J, leaving 8 bases between. The CDR3 sequence is 15 residues long. Germline CDR1 is LNHNV and CDR2 is YYDKDF (reference sequence).